This T cell receptor (beta chain) is drawn from a study of CD8 T cells in Susac syndrome. Negative isolation was applied to CD8+ and CD4+ T cells, and FACS enrichment was applied to TEMRA cells. V dropped 5 bases and J dropped 7 bases, with 16 bases sitting between them. The CDR3 runs to 14 residues. CDR1 and CDR2 (germline): SGHVS, FNYEAQ. RNA was extracted with the RNeasy kit, and a quantity of about 0.45 to 1 ug was reverse transcribed using random hexamers. One entry per CDR3 protein, called by TCRdb with MiXCR from the immunoSEQ multiplex PCR reads. The profile shows 90,000 to 150,000 distinct CDR3 sequences, about 90% of them singletons.

The specimen sequenced was CD8+ T cells from PBMCs. The chain is built from TRBV7-6 and TRBJ2-3; TRBD2 is a possible D gene (6 bases). The sequence was collected from a human donor in good health. The CDR3 loop is CASSLEPGLNTQYF. The CDR3 region has the DNA TGTGCCAGCAGCCTAGAGCCGGGACTCAATACGCAGTATTTT.